A selection of T cell receptor beta chains follows, all from one sample in a study of CD8+ T cells in alopecia areata. The repertoire was sequenced with immunoSEQ multiplex PCR; TCRdb's copy has only in-frame clones and lacks some. The data hold 150,000 or so clones, with approximately 87% observed a single time. The sequencing here drew on CD8+ T cells sorted from blood, taken at week 0. These receptor sequences come from a human donor with alopecia areata. Each CDR3 is given with its conserved first and last residue. D genes are given only for firm matches. Rows give clone size only sometimes, using once, few, many, or a class for an expanded clone.

j_call	d_call	v_call	clone_size	cdr3_aa	cdr3_nt
TRBJ2-7	-	TRBV2	-	CASSELRAHEQYF	TGTGCCAGCAGTGAACTCAGGGCCCACGAGCAGTACTTC
TRBJ1-1	TRBD1	TRBV25-1	few	CASSTWTGANTEAFF	TGTGCCAGCAGTACGTGGACAGGGGCGAACACTGAAGCTTTCTTT
TRBJ2-2	-	TRBV19	once	CASSMPAGVFTGELFF	TGTGCCAGTAGTATGCCGGCAGGGGTCTTCACCGGGGAGCTGTTTTTT
TRBJ2-3	-	TRBV19	-	CASSRVPADTQYF	TGTGCCAGTAGTAGAGTCCCGGCAGATACGCAGTATTTT
TRBJ2-1	TRBD2	TRBV5-6	-	CASSFGTSVREQFF	TGTGCCAGCAGCTTCGGGACTAGCGTCCGTGAGCAGTTCTTC
TRBJ2-3	-	TRBV19	-	CASNTYTDTQYF	TGTGCCAGTAATACTTACACAGATACGCAGTATTTT
TRBJ2-3	-	TRBV14	-	CASSQAAADTQYF	TGTGCCAGCAGCCAAGCAGCGGCAGATACGCAGTATTTT
TRBJ1-2	-	TRBV5-4	-	CASSTGGYGYTF	TGTGCCAGCAGCACCGGCGGGTATGGCTACACCTTC
TRBJ2-7	-	TRBV29-1	-	CSVEGRNYEQYF	TGCAGCGTAGAGGGCCGAAACTACGAGCAGTACTTC
TRBJ1-3	-	TRBV6-5	-	CASSYLQAGNTIYF	TGTGCCAGCAGTTACCTTCAGGCTGGAAACACCATATATTTT
TRBJ2-7	TRBD2	TRBV5-1	-	CASSRGLAGDEQYF	TGCGCCAGCAGCCGGGGGCTAGCGGGAGACGAGCAGTACTTC
TRBJ2-1	-	TRBV29-1	-	CSVSHPGLAVYEQFF	TGCAGCGTGAGCCACCCGGGCCTAGCAGTTTATGAGCAGTTCTTC
TRBJ2-7	-	TRBV7-9	-	CASSSTAAGYEQYF	TGTGCCAGCAGCTCAACGGCCGCGGGCTACGAGCAGTACTTC
TRBJ1-2	-	TRBV6-1	-	CASRVQGGDGYTF	TGTGCCAGCAGGGTACAGGGAGGGGATGGCTACACCTTC
TRBJ2-5	-	TRBV7-9	few	CASSPGTGQETQYF	TGTGCCAGCAGCCCCGGGACGGGACAAGAGACCCAGTACTTC
TRBJ2-7	-	TRBV11-2	-	CASSPDVEQYF	TGTGCCAGCAGCCCCGACGTCGAGCAGTACTTC
TRBJ2-2	-	TRBV5-6	-	CASSLFGELFF	TGTGCCAGCAGCCTTTTCGGGGAGCTGTTTTTT
TRBJ2-2	-	TRBV27	-	CASSLGGTGELFF	TGTGCCAGCAGTTTAGGGGGTACCGGGGAGCTGTTTTTT
TRBJ1-2	TRBD1	TRBV29-1	-	CSAPSAGRGQVSYGYTF	TGCAGCGCCCCCTCTGCGGGCAGGGGGCAAGTTAGCTATGGCTACACCTTC
TRBJ1-1	-	TRBV7-9	-	CASSLDRVEAFF	TGTGCCAGCAGCTTAGACAGAGTTGAAGCTTTCTTT
TRBJ2-1	-	TRBV7-6	-	CASSSPEAQGGSNEQFF	TGTGCCAGCAGCTCCCCGGAGGCACAGGGAGGTTCCAATGAGCAGTTCTTC
TRBJ2-7	-	TRBV2	-	CASKGGLAGVLADEQYF	TGTGCCAGCAAAGGGGGACTGGCGGGAGTTTTGGCAGACGAGCAGTACTTC
TRBJ2-7	TRBD2	TRBV7-9	-	CASSLGLASEQYF	TGTGCCAGCAGCTTAGGACTAGCTTCCGAGCAGTACTTC
TRBJ2-1	TRBD2	TRBV27	-	CASSLVTTGGDNEQFF	TGTGCCAGCAGTTTAGTTACGACGGGGGGAGACAATGAGCAGTTCTTC
TRBJ1-1	-	TRBV29-1	-	CSVWGQGTEAFF	TGCAGCGTTTGGGGGCAGGGCACTGAAGCTTTCTTT
TRBJ1-2	-	TRBV29-1	-	CSVEDRESNYGYTF	TGCAGCGTTGAAGATCGGGAATCTAACTATGGCTACACCTTC
TRBJ2-7	-	TRBV29-1	-	CSVLTPGLNGHEQYF	TGCAGCGTGCTTACCCCGGGACTCAACGGACACGAGCAGTACTTC
TRBJ2-1	-	TRBV6-1	-	CASSGSLTEIAYNEQFF	TGTGCCAGCAGTGGAAGTTTAACAGAGATAGCCTACAATGAGCAGTTCTTC
TRBJ2-3	TRBD2	TRBV7-3	-	CASSFQDSGGSTDTQYF	TGTGCCAGCAGCTTTCAAGATAGCGGGGGAAGCACAGATACGCAGTATTTT
TRBJ2-7	-	TRBV10-3	once	CAISVDGFSSYEQYF	TGTGCCATCAGTGTAGACGGATTCAGCTCCTACGAGCAGTACTTC
TRBJ2-3	-	TRBV27	-	CASSYGATQYF	TGTGCCAGCAGTTACGGAGCTACGCAGTATTTT
TRBJ2-7	-	TRBV28	-	CASSLAHEQYF	TGTGCCAGCAGTTTGGCCCACGAGCAGTACTTC
TRBJ2-1	TRBD1	TRBV7-8	-	CASSLTSGTGNEQFF	TGTGCCAGCAGCTTAACTTCCGGGACAGGGAATGAGCAGTTCTTC
TRBJ2-2	TRBD1	TRBV5-4	-	CASSGTGSNGELFF	TGTGCCAGCAGCGGGACAGGGTCCAACGGGGAGCTGTTTTTT
TRBJ2-1	TRBD2	TRBV27	-	CLTSGRHDEQFF	TGTCTTACTAGCGGGAGGCACGATGAGCAGTTCTTC
TRBJ2-4	-	TRBV29-1	-	CSVEVGGRFKNIQYF	TGCAGCGTTGAAGTCGGGGGCCGTTTCAAAAACATTCAGTACTTC
TRBJ2-7	-	TRBV6-6	-	CASSSSHEQYF	TGTGCCAGTAGCTCGTCCCACGAGCAGTACTTC
TRBJ2-3	TRBD1	TRBV6-4	-	CASSDGTGADTQYF	TGTGCCAGCAGTGACGGGACAGGGGCAGATACGCAGTATTTT
TRBJ2-1	-	TRBV27	-	CASFAGSDEQFF	TGTGCCAGCTTCGCCGGTAGCGATGAGCAGTTCTTC
TRBJ1-1	TRBD1	TRBV10-3	-	CAISEGTGRLGEAFF	TGTGCCATCAGTGAGGGGACAGGGAGACTGGGGGAAGCTTTCTTT
TRBJ2-7	-	TRBV5-1	-	CASSSPQGQGPYEQYF	TGCGCCAGCAGCTCACCCCAGGGGCAGGGCCCCTACGAGCAGTACTTC
TRBJ2-5	-	TRBV7-3	-	CASSLTGGGETQYF	TGTGCCAGCAGCTTAACGGGAGGGGGAGAGACCCAGTACTTC
TRBJ2-1	TRBD2	TRBV29-1	-	CSYNLAGDLNEQFF	TGCAGCTACAACCTAGCGGGAGATCTCAATGAGCAGTTCTTC
TRBJ2-1	TRBD1	TRBV4-1	-	CASSPNSGGIGHNEQFF	TGCGCCAGCAGCCCCAATTCAGGGGGCATCGGCCACAATGAGCAGTTCTTC
TRBJ1-5	-	TRBV15	-	CATSLWGNTQPQHF	TGTGCCACCAGCCTCTGGGGAAATACTCAGCCCCAGCATTTT
TRBJ2-2	-	TRBV5-1	-	CASSWVTAGELFF	TGCGCCAGCAGCTGGGTGACAGCCGGGGAGCTGTTTTTT
TRBJ2-2	-	TRBV9	-	CASTLAGGLTGELFF	TGTGCCAGTACACTGGCAGGGGGGCTTACCGGGGAGCTGTTTTTT
TRBJ2-7	TRBD1	TRBV29-1	-	CSVERDRPNEQYF	TGCAGCGTTGAGCGGGACAGGCCGAACGAGCAGTACTTC
TRBJ2-7	-	TRBV29-1	-	CSVGGSGNLYEQYF	TGCAGCGTTGGGGGAAGCGGAAACCTCTACGAGCAGTACTTC
TRBJ2-3	TRBD1	TRBV7-9	-	CASSPLGTGGADTQYF	TGTGCCAGCAGCCCACTCGGGACAGGGGGCGCAGATACGCAGTATTTT
TRBJ1-2	TRBD1	TRBV7-9	-	CASSLALGTGAPNYGYTF	TGTGCCAGCAGCTTAGCCTTAGGGACAGGGGCACCTAACTATGGCTACACCTTC
TRBJ2-1	-	TRBV30	-	CAWSAYNEQFF	TGTGCCTGGTCAGCCTACAATGAGCAGTTCTTC
TRBJ1-1	-	TRBV5-4	-	CASSFGGREAFF	TGTGCCAGCAGCTTCGGGGGGCGAGAGGCTTTCTTT